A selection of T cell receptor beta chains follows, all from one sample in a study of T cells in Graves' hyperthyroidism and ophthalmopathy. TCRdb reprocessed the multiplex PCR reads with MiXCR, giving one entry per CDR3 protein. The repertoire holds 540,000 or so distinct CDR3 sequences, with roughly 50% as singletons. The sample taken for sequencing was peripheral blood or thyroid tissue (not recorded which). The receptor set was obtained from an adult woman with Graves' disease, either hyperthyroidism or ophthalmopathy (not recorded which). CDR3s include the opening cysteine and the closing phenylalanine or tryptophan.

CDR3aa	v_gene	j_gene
CASSIRSQAFF	TRBV19	TRBJ1-1
CSAAAGTSGGLDGYTF	TRBV20-1	TRBJ1-2
CASSLVPRNSPLHF	TRBV7-3	TRBJ1-6
CAISAGTGLTNYGYTF	TRBV10-3	TRBJ1-2
CASSLQGRMNEQYF	TRBV5-6	TRBJ2-7
CASSPTGYGQPQHF	TRBV12-3/TRBV12-4	TRBJ1-5
CASSSDYAGETQYF	TRBV13	TRBJ2-5
CASIGDSYEQYF	TRBV19	TRBJ2-7
CASTSGAHVLTF	TRBV19	TRBJ2-6
CASRGTDRNQPQHF	TRBV12-3/TRBV12-4	TRBJ1-5
CSARGGRGRETQYF	TRBV20-1	TRBJ2-5
CASSPLGRRERDGETQYF	TRBV5-4	TRBJ2-5
CASSPREQYF	TRBV11-2	TRBJ2-7
CASSWKGSDTEAFF	TRBV7-2	TRBJ1-1
CASSPGTGGNYEQYF	TRBV7-2	TRBJ2-7
CSATGAGGGTDTQYF	TRBV20-1	TRBJ2-3
CASSQLAGRTETQYF	TRBV7-3	TRBJ2-5
CASSHPPPGRDTQETQYF	TRBV7-9	TRBJ2-5
CASSLGDGTLSYEQYF	TRBV7-2	TRBJ2-7
CASRIRETQYF	TRBV7-2	TRBJ2-5
CASSVRWYWETQYF	TRBV7-4	TRBJ2-5
CATRTGGNTIYF	TRBV10-3	TRBJ1-3
CSAVSGEHSPLHF	TRBV20-1	TRBJ1-6
CSALAGGYDYTF	TRBV29-1	TRBJ1-2
CSVHTQSMNTEAFF	TRBV29-1	TRBJ1-1
CSARTLDRPTGEAFF	TRBV20-1	TRBJ1-1
CASSLSMGRNSGNPEAFF	TRBV11-2	TRBJ1-1
CASSFVGGAEKLFF	TRBV28	TRBJ1-4
CAWSRLSGKLFF	TRBV30	TRBJ1-4
CASGLDRVTEAFF	TRBV12-5	TRBJ1-1
CSARKGSGNSPLHF	TRBV20-1	TRBJ1-6
CASGPGNTEAFF	TRBV5-4	TRBJ1-1
CATSTTPLRENTEAFF	TRBV15	TRBJ1-1
CASSLDDSLYEQYF	TRBV5-1	TRBJ2-7
CVSSQDYGASSGNTIYF	TRBV4-1	TRBJ1-3
CASSIAGGTDTGELFF	TRBV19	TRBJ2-2
CATSDLGAGELFF	TRBV24-1	TRBJ2-2